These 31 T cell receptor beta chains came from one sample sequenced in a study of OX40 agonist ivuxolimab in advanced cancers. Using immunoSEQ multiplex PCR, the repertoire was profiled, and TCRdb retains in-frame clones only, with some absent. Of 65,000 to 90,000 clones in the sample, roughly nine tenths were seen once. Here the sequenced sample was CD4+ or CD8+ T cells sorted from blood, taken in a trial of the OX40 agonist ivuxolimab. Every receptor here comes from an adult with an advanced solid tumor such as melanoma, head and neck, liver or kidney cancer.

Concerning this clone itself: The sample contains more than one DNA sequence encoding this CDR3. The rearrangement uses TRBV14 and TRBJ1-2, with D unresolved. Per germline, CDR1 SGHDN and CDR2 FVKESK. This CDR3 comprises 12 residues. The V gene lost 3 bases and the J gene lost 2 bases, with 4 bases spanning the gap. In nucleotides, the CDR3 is TGTGCCAGCAGCCAGGGGAACTATGGCTACACCTTC. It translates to CASSQGNYGYTF.

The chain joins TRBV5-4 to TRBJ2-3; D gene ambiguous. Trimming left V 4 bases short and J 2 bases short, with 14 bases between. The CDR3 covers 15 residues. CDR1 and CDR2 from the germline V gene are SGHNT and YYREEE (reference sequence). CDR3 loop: CASSAGLEPTDTQYF. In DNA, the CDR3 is TGTGCCAGCAGCGCCGGGCTAGAACCCACAGATACGCAGTATTTT.

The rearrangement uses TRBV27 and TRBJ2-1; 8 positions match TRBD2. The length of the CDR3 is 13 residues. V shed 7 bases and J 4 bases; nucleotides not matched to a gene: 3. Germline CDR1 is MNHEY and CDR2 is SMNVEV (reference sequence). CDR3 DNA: TGTGCCAGCAAACGGGAGGGATACAATGAGCAGTTCTTC. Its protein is CASKREGYNEQFF.

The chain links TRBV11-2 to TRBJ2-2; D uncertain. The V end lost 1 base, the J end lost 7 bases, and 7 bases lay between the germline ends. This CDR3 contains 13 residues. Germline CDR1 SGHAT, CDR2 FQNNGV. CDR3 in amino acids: CASSLAENGELFF. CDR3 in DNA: TGTGCCAGCAGCTTAGCCGAAAACGGGGAGCTGTTTTTT.

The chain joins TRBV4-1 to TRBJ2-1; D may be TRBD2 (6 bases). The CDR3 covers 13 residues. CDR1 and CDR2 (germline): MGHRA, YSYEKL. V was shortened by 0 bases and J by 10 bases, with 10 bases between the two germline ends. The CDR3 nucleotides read TGCGCCAGCAGCCAAGATCGCGGGGACGAGCAGTTCTTC. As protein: CASSQDRGDEQFF.

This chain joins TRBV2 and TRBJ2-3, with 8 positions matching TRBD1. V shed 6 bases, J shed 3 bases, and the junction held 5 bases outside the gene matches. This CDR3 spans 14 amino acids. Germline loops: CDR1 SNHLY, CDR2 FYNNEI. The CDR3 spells CASSWTGRTDTQYF. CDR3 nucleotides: TGTGCCAGCAGCTGGACAGGGAGAACAGATACGCAGTATTTT.

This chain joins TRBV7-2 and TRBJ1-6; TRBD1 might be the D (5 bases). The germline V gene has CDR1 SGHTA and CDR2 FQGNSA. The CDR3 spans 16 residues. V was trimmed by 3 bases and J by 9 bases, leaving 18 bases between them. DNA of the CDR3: TGTGCCAGCAGCTTTCCTCCCTACTCGACAGTTTCACCCCTCCACTTT. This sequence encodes CASSFPPYSTVSPLHF.

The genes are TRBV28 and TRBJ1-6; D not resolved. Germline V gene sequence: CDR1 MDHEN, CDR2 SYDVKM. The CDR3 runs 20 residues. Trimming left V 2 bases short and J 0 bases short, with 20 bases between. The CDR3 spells CASSLPYLAGASSYNSPLHF. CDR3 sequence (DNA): TGTGCCAGCAGTTTACCCTATTTGGCGGGAGCTAGCTCCTATAATTCACCCCTCCACTTT.

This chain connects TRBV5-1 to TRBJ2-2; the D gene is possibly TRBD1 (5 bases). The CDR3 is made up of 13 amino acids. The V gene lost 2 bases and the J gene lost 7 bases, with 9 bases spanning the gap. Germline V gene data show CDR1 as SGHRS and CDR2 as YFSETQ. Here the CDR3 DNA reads TGCGCCAGCAGCTTCATAGGGGACGGGGAGCTGTTTTTT. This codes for CASSFIGDGELFF.

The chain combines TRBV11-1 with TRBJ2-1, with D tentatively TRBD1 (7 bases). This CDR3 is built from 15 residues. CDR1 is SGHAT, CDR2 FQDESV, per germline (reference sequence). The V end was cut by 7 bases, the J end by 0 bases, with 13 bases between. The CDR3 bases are TGTGCCAGCACCCGACAGGGAGGCTCCTACAATGAGCAGTTCTTC. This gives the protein CASTRQGGSYNEQFF.

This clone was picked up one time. Here the CDR3 reads CASRLAGINEQYF. CDR3 DNA sequence: TGCGCCAGCAGACTAGCGGGAATCAACGAGCAGTACTTC. J is TRBJ2-7 and V is TRBV5-1; 10 nucleotides line up with TRBD2. J lost 5 bases, V lost 5 bases, and 4 bases had no gene match. CDR1 and CDR2 from the germline V gene are SGHRS and YFSETQ. This CDR3 has 13 amino acids.

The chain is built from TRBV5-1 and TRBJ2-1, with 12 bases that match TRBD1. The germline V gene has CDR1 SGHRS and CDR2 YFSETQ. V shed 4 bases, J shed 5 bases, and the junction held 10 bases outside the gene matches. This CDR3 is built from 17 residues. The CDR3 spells CASSPPGQGAAHNEQFF. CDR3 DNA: TGCGCCAGCAGCCCACCGGGACAGGGGGCAGCGCACAATGAGCAGTTCTTC. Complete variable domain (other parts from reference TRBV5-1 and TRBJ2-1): KAGVTQTPRYLIKTRGQQVTLSCSPISGHRSVSWYQQTPGQGLQFLFEYFSETQRNKGNFPGRFSGRQFSNSRSEMNVSTLELGDSALYLCASSPPGQGAAHNEQFFGPGTRLTVL.

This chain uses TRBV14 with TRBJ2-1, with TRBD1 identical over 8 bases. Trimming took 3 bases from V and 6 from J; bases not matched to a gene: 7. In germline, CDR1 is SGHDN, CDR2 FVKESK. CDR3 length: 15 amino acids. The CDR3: CASSHFQGAGNEQFF. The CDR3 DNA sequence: TGTGCCAGCAGCCATTTTCAGGGGGCTGGCAATGAGCAGTTCTTC.

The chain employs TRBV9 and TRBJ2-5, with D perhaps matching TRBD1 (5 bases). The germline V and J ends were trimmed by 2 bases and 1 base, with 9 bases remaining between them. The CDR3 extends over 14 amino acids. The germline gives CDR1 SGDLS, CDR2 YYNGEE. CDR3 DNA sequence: TGTGCCAGCAGCGTCACAGGCTCCCAAGAGACCCAGTACTTC. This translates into CASSVTGSQETQYF.

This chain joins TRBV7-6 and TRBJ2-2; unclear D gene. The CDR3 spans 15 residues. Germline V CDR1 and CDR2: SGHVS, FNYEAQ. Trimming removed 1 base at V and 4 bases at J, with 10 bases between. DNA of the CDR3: TGTGCCAGCAGCTTAGGTAGTTGGACCACCGGGGAGCTGTTTTTT. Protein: CASSLGSWTTGELFF.

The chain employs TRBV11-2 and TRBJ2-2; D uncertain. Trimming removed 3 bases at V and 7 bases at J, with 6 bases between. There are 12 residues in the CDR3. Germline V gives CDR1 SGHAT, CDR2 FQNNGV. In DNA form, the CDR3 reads TGTGCCAGCAGCTTTTTTGGCGGGGAGCTGTTTTTT. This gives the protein CASSFFGGELFF.

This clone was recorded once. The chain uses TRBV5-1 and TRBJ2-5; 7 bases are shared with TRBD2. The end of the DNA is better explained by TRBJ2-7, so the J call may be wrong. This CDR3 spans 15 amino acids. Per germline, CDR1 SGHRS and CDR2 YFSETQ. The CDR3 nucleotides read TGCGCCAGCAGGCCGGCGGGGGACCGCTCCTACGAGCAGTACTTC. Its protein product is CASRPAGDRSYEQYF.

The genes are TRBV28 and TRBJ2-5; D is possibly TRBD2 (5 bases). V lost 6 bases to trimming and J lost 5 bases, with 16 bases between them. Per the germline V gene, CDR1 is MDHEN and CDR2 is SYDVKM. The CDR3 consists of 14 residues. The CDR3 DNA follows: TGTGCCAGCAGCACACAGACTCCGGGGGAGACCCAGTACTTC. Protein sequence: CASSTQTPGETQYF.

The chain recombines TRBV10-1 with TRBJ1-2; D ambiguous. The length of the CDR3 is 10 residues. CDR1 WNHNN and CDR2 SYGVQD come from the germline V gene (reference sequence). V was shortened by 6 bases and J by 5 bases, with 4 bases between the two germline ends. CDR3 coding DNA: TGCGCCAGCAGGATATATGGCTACACCTTC. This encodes CASRIYGYTF.

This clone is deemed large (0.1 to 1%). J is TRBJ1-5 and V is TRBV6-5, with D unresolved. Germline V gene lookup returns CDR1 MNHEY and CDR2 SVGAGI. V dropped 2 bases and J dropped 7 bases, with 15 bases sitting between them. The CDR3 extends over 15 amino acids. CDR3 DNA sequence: TGTGCCAGCAGTTACCGAGACTCTCTCCCCCAGCCCCAGCATTTT. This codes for CASSYRDSLPQPQHF.

The CDR3 sequence: CASSRGGRGEQFF. The CDR3 DNA reads as TGTGCCAGCAGCCGGGGAGGTCGGGGCGAGCAGTTCTTC. The genes are TRBV14 and TRBJ2-1, with D possibly matching TRBD2 (6 bases). V lost 4 bases and J 10 bases, leaving 14 bases between the germline ends. This CDR3 is built from 13 residues. Per the germline V gene, CDR1 is SGHDN and CDR2 is FVKESK. Together with reference TRBV14 and TRBJ2-1, the CDR3 gives the full variable domain: EAGVTQFPSHSVIEKGQTVTLRCDPISGHDNLYWYRRVMGKEIKFLLHFVKESKQDESGMPNNRFLAERTGGTYSTLKVQPAELEDSGVYFCASSRGGRGEQFFGPGTRLTVL.

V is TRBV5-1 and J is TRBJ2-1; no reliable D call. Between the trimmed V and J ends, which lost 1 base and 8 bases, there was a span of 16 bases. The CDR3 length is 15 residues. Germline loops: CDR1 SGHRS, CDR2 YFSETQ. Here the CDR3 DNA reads TGCGCCAGCAGCTTGTCTACAAACCGAGTCGATGAGCAGTTCTTC. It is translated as CASSLSTNRVDEQFF.

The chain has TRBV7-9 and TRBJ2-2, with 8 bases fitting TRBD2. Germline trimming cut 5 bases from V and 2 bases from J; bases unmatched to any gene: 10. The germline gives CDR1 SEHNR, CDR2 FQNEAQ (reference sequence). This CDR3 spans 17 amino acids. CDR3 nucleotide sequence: TGTGCCAGCAGCCTCGCTACTAGCGGCACAAACACCGGGGAGCTGTTTTTT. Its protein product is CASSLATSGTNTGELFF. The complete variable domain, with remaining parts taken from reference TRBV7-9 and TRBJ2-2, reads DTGVSQNPRHKITKRGQNVTFRCDPISEHNRLYWYRQTLGQGPEFLTYFQNEAQLEKSRLLSDRFSAERPKGSFSTLEIQRTEQGDSAMYLCASSLATSGTNTGELFFGEGSRLTVL.

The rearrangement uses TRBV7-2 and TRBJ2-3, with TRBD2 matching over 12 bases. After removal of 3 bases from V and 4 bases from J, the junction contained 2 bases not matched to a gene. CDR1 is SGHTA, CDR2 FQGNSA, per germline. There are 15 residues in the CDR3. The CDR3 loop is CASSFLAGGPDTQYF. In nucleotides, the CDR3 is TGTGCCAGCAGCTTCCTAGCGGGAGGGCCAGATACGCAGTATTTT. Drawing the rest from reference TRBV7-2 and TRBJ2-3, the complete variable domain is GAGVSQSPSNKVTEKGKDVELRCDPISGHTALYWYRQSLGQGLEFLIYFQGNSAPDKSGLPSDRFSAERTGGSVSTLTIQRTQQEDSAVYLCASSFLAGGPDTQYFGPGTRLTVL.

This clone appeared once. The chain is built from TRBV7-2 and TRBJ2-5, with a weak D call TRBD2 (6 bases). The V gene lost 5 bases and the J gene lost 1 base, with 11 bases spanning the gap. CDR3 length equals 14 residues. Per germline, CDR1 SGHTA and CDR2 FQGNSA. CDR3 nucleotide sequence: TGTGCCAGCAGCGGCTTGGGGGGCCAAGAGACCCAGTACTTC. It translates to CASSGLGGQETQYF.

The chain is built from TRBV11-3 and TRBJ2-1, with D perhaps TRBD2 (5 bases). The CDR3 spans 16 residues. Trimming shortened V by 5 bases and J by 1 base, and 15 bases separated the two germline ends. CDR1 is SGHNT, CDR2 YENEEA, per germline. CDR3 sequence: CASSPIWELSYNEQFF. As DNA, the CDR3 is TGTGCCAGCAGCCCCATTTGGGAGTTGTCCTACAATGAGCAGTTCTTC.

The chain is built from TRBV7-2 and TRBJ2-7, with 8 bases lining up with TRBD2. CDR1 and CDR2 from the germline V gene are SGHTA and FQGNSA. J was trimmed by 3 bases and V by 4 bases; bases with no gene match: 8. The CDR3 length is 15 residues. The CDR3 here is CASSSSPGTSYEQYF. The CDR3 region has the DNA TGTGCCAGCAGCTCCTCCCCCGGGACTAGCTACGAGCAGTACTTC.

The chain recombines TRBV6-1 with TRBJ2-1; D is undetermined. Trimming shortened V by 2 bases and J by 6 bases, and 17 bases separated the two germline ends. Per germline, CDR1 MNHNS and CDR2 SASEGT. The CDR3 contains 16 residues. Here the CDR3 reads CASSETAWKQGNEQFF. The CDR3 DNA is TGTGCCAGCAGTGAAACCGCCTGGAAGCAAGGCAATGAGCAGTTCTTC.

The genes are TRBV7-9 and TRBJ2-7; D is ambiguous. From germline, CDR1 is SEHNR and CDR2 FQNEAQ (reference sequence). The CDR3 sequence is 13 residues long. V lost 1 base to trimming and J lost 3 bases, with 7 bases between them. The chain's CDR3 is CASSLVRFYEQYF. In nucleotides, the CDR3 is TGTGCCAGCAGCTTAGTTCGTTTCTACGAGCAGTACTTC.

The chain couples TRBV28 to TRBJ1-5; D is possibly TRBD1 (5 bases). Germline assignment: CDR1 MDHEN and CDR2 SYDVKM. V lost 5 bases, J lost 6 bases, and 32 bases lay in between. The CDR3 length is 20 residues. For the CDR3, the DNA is TGTGCCAGCAGTCCTATGTTCGCGAGGGATGGGGTAGGAGGGACTCAGCCCCAGCATTTT. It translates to CASSPMFARDGVGGTQPQHF.

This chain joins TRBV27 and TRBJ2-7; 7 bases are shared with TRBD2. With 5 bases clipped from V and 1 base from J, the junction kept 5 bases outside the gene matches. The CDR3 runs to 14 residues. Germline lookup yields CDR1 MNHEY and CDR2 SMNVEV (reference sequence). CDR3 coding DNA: TGTGCCAGCAGTGCTAGCGGACGTTCCTACGAGCAGTACTTC. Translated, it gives CASSASGRSYEQYF.